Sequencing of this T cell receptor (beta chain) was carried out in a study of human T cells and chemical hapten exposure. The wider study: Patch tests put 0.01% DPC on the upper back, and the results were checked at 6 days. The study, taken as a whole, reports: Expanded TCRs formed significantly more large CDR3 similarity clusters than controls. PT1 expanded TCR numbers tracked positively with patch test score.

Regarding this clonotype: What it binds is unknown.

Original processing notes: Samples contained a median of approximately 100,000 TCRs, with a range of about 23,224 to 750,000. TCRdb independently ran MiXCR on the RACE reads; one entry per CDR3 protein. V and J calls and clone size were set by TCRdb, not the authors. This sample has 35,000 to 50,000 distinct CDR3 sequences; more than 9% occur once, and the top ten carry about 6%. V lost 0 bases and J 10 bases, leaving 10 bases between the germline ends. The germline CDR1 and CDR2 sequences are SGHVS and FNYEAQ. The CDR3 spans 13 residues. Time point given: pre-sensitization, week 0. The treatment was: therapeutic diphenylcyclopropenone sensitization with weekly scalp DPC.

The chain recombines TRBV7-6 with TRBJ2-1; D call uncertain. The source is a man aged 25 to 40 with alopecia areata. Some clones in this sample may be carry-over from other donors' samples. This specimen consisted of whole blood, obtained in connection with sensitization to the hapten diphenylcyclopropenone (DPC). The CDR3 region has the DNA TGTGCCAGCAGCTTAGCGCCAGGATTCGAGCAGTTCTTC. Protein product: CASSLAPGFEQFF.